This T cell receptor beta chain was sequenced during a study of blood T cell repertoires in COVID-19. Sequencing used immunoSEQ multiplex PCR; TCRdb keeps in-frame clones, though not all of them. Counted here are fewer than 400,000 clones, approximately 88% occurring once; the ten biggest clones make up approximately 9%. Each recovered donor of Cohort 3 presented with two negative PCRs, clearance, or symptom resolution. V lost 3 bases, J lost 0 bases, and 8 bases lay in between. Germline CDR1 and CDR2: SNHLY and FYNNEI. The CDR3 contains 14 residues. Sequencing used PBMCs or T cells enriched from blood (not recorded which). The origin of this receptor is a woman aged 18-29 years who had recovered from COVID-19. The chain has TRBV2 and TRBJ1-2, with D possibly matching TRBD1 (6 bases). The CDR3 DNA is TGTGCCAGCAGTGACCAGGGGTCTAACTATGGCTACACCTTC. Its protein product is CASSDQGSNYGYTF.